This is a list of T cell receptor beta chains from one sample in a study of OX40 agonist ivuxolimab in advanced cancers. The method was immunoSEQ multiplex PCR; TCRdb's version includes in-frame clones alone and lacks a portion of them. This sample has 55,000 to 80,000 clones, with around 83% found just once. This specimen was CD4+ or CD8+ T cells sorted from blood, taken in a trial of the OX40 agonist ivuxolimab. All receptors come from an adult with an advanced solid tumor such as melanoma, head and neck, liver or kidney cancer. CDR3s include the opening cysteine and the closing phenylalanine or tryptophan. D genes are given only for firm matches. Only some rows state a clone size, as once, few, many or a class for expanded clones.

CDR3aa	CDR3nt	j_gene	v_gene	d_gene	abundance
CASSLLTGTLAVF	TGTGCCAGCAGTTTATTAACCGGGACCCTGGCCGTCTTC	TRBJ2-1	TRBV27	.	.
CASSLGDATGTEAFF	TGTGCCAGCAGCTTAGGGGACGCAACGGGGACTGAAGCTTTCTTT	TRBJ1-1	TRBV7-9	.	.
CASSLFGETQYF	TGTGCCAGCAGCTTATTTGGGGAGACCCAGTACTTC	TRBJ2-5	TRBV7-8	.	.
CASSRLAGLETQYF	TGTGCCAGCAGTAGACTAGCGGGACTAGAGACCCAGTACTTC	TRBJ2-5	TRBV28	TRBD2	.
CASSIIPGQDEQYF	TGTGCCAGCAGCATTATACCGGGACAGGACGAGCAGTACTTC	TRBJ2-7	TRBV28	TRBD1	.
CASREGPAGELFF	TGCGCCAGCAGGGAGGGACCGGCCGGGGAGCTGTTTTTT	TRBJ2-2	TRBV10-1	.	.
CASIGTNSPLHF	TGCGCCAGCATCGGCACCAATTCACCCCTCCACTTT	TRBJ1-6	TRBV10-1	.	.
CASSDLVSKVEQYF	TGTGCCAGCAGTGACTTAGTGAGCAAGGTGGAGCAGTACTTC	TRBJ2-7	TRBV2	.	.
CASSLASGSYEQYF	TGCGCCAGCAGCTTGGCGTCGGGGTCCTACGAGCAGTACTTC	TRBJ2-7	TRBV5-1	.	.
CASSIGTEYEQYF	TGTGCCAGTAGCATCGGGACAGAGTACGAGCAGTACTTC	TRBJ2-7	TRBV19	TRBD1	.
CASTESQGANYGYTF	TGTGCCAGCACGGAATCCCAGGGGGCTAACTATGGCTACACCTTC	TRBJ1-2	TRBV27	TRBD1	.
CASSPDSNRKAFF	TGTGCCAGCAGTCCAGACTCCAATAGGAAAGCTTTCTTT	TRBJ1-1	TRBV7-9	.	.
CSASSDYEQYF	TGCAGTGCTTCTAGCGACTACGAGCAGTACTTC	TRBJ2-7	TRBV20-1	.	.
CASSPGTGRTGELFF	TGTGCCAGCAGCCCCGGGACAGGGCGCACCGGGGAGCTGTTTTTT	TRBJ2-2	TRBV7-3	TRBD1	.
CASSPSGPPTYEQYF	TGTGCCAGCAGCCCCTCTGGACCGCCGACCTACGAGCAGTACTTC	TRBJ2-7	TRBV21-1	.	.
CASSQTGQESTQYF	TGTGCCAGCAGCCAAACGGGACAGGAGTCGACCCAGTACTTC	TRBJ2-5	TRBV7-9	TRBD1	.
CATRWDTLSYEQYF	TGTGCCACCCGCTGGGACACTCTATCCTACGAGCAGTACTTC	TRBJ2-7	TRBV27	.	.
CASSLAWGRAGGPQFF	TGTGCCAGCAGCTTAGCGTGGGGAAGAGCGGGGGGGCCTCAGTTCTTC	TRBJ2-1	TRBV7-2	TRBD2	.
CASSLGREEYEQYF	TGTGCCAGCAGCTTAGGCAGGGAGGAATACGAGCAGTACTTC	TRBJ2-7	TRBV7-2	.	few
CASSQDRGTGEAFF	TGCGCCAGCAGCCAAGACCGGGGGACGGGAGAAGCTTTCTTT	TRBJ1-1	TRBV4-3	.	few
CASRGIAANTGELFF	TGTGCCAGCAGGGGGATAGCGGCAAACACCGGGGAGCTGTTTTTT	TRBJ2-2	TRBV4-2	.	.
CASSQVPGRLTEAFF	TGTGCCAGCAGCCAAGTCCCGGGGAGGTTGACTGAAGCTTTCTTT	TRBJ1-1	TRBV14	.	once
CASSLDSGEQFF	TGTGCCAGCAGCTTAGATTCGGGTGAGCAGTTCTTC	TRBJ2-1	TRBV7-8	.	.
CASSPETGETQYF	TGTGCCAGCTCACCTGAGACCGGAGAGACCCAGTACTTC	TRBJ2-5	TRBV18	.	.
CASSRDRDTGELFF	TGTGCCAGCAGTAGGGACAGGGACACCGGGGAGCTGTTTTTT	TRBJ2-2	TRBV6-1	TRBD1	.
CATSRQTSGYEQYF	TGTGCCACCAGCAGGCAGACTAGCGGCTACGAGCAGTACTTC	TRBJ2-7	TRBV15	TRBD2	.
CASSDRQQIYYGYTF	TGTGCCAGCAGTGATCGCCAACAGATATACTATGGCTACACCTTC	TRBJ1-2	TRBV2	.	.
CASREAETEAFF	TGTGCCAGCAGAGAGGCGGAGACTGAAGCTTTCTTT	TRBJ1-1	TRBV6-6	.	once
CASSSGQGRDGELFF	TGTGCCAGCAGCTCCGGACAGGGTCGGGACGGGGAGCTGTTTTTT	TRBJ2-2	TRBV11-3	TRBD1	.
CASSGGLGGNEQFF	TGTGCCAGCAGTGGCGGTTTGGGAGGGAATGAGCAGTTCTTC	TRBJ2-1	TRBV2	TRBD2	.
CASSIRETAYNEQFF	TGTGCCAGCAGCATACGGGAGACGGCCTACAATGAGCAGTTCTTC	TRBJ2-1	TRBV11-3	.	.
CASSRTDSNQPQHF	TGTGCCAGCAGCCGGACAGATAGCAATCAGCCCCAGCATTTT	TRBJ1-5	TRBV6-6	.	.
CASSLGGRTYEQYF	TGTGCCAGCAGCTTGGGGGGACGGACCTACGAGCAGTACTTC	TRBJ2-7	TRBV5-6	.	.
CASSLQPPDTQYF	TGTGCCAGCAGTCTACAGCCCCCCGATACGCAGTATTTT	TRBJ2-3	TRBV28	.	.
CASSLAGGGANVLTF	TGTGCCAGCAGCTTGGCGGGGGGTGGGGCCAACGTCCTGACTTTC	TRBJ2-6	TRBV11-1	TRBD2	.